The clone carrying this T cell receptor (beta chain) appeared once. The sample originates from a study of blood T cell repertoires in COVID-19. Study background: Samples representing acute and convalescent COVID-19 were sourced from the United States, Italy and Spain. The analysed material was cDNA or gDNA that came from T cells, B-cell-depleted T cells, or PBMCs.

Original processing notes: Estimation of nucleated cell counts was performed using reference gene primer amplification. The data were produced by immunoSEQ multiplex PCR, yet TCRdb's version contains in-frame clones alone and is incomplete. The V and J calls and clone size are taken from that table; D and trimming were inferred from the DNA. The table includes more than 85,000 clones, approximately 90% detected once. CDR3 length equals 16 residues. CDR1 is SEHNR and CDR2 is FQNEAQ in the germline V gene (reference sequence). Trimming removed 5 bases from V and 3 bases from J; junction bases left unmatched: 7.

The receptor's source is a man aged 55 to 70 with acute or convalescent COVID-19. The V call is TRBV7-9, the J call TRBJ1-5; TRBD1 matches at 10 bases. The sequenced sample was peripheral blood. The CDR3: CASSPGTGVSNQPQHF. DNA for the CDR3: TGTGCCAGCAGCCCCGGGACAGGGGTTTCCAATCAGCCCCAGCATTTT. Drawing the rest from reference TRBV7-9 and TRBJ1-5, the complete variable domain is DTGVSQNPRHKITKRGQNVTFRCDPISEHNRLYWYRQTLGQGPEFLTYFQNEAQLEKSRLLSDRFSAERPKGSFSTLEIQRTEQGDSAMYLCASSPGTGVSNQPQHFGDGTRLSIL.